These 18 T cell receptor beta chains were all obtained from the same sample, sequenced in a study of T cell responses to AZD1222 COVID-19 vaccine. Sequenced by immunoSEQ multiplex PCR; TCRdb stores in-frame clones only, minus some. In the table there are around 64,000 clones, about 80% of which are singletons. The sequenced sample was peripheral blood, obtained 28 days after the second AZD1222 dose. The receptors were gathered from an adult who received the AZD1222 COVID-19 vaccine.

The chain is built from TRBV7-9 and TRBJ1-5, with a weak D call TRBD1 (6 bases). Between the trimmed V and J ends, which lost 1 base and 5 bases, there was a span of 12 bases. The V gene's germline CDR1 is SEHNR and CDR2 FQNEAQ (reference sequence). This CDR3 is built from 15 residues. CDR3 DNA sequence: TGTGCCAGCAGCTTAGGATGGGGGGGCGATCAGCCCCAGCATTTT. Encoded protein: CASSLGWGGDQPQHF.

V is TRBV28 and J is TRBJ1-5; 10 positions match TRBD1. The germline CDR1 and CDR2 sequences are MDHEN and SYDVKM. CDR3 length: 17 amino acids. J lost 0 bases, V lost 5 bases, and 7 bases had no gene match. Written as DNA, the CDR3 is TGTGCCAGCAGTGCCCCGGACAGGGGGAATAGCAATCAGCCCCAGCATTTT. Amino acid sequence: CASSAPDRGNSNQPQHF.

As concerns this clone: The same CDR3 is also encoded by other DNA sequences in this sample. V gene TRBV10-3 combines with J gene TRBJ1-4; D might be TRBD1 (6 bases). The V end lost 3 bases, the J end lost 8 bases, and 13 bases lay between the germline ends. The CDR3 is 14 amino acids. Germline loops: CDR1 ENHRY, CDR2 SYGVKD. CDR3 residues: CAISESGVGEKLFF. CDR3 sequence (DNA): TGTGCCATCAGTGAATCAGGGGTCGGGGAAAAACTGTTTTTT.

Concerning this clone: The identical CDR3 is also encoded by other nucleotide sequences in the sample. The rearrangement uses TRBV5-1 and TRBJ2-7; 10 positions agree with TRBD2. Germline V gene data show CDR1 as SGHRS and CDR2 as YFSETQ. The CDR3 has 15 amino acids. V was clipped by 0 bases and J by 5 bases; unmatched bases: 5. DNA of the CDR3: TGCGCCAGCAGCTTGGGGAGCGGGGGGGCTAACGAGCAGTACTTC. This sequence encodes CASSLGSGGANEQYF.

This chain connects TRBV10-3 to TRBJ2-3; 10 bases fit TRBD2. V shed 6 bases and J 5 bases; nucleotides not matched to a gene: 8. There are 15 residues in the CDR3. Germline CDR1 reads ENHRY; CDR2 reads SYGVKD. Written as DNA, the CDR3 is TGTGCCATCAGCCCTAGCGGGGGCGTGGAAGATACGCAGTATTTT. The encoded protein is CAISPSGGVEDTQYF.

The chain carries TRBV4-2 and TRBJ1-2; D uncertain. V was shortened by 1 base and J by 7 bases, with 16 bases between the two germline ends. Germline V gene sequence: CDR1 LGHNA, CDR2 YNFKEQ. The CDR3 has 15 amino acids. The chain's CDR3 is CASSQVQQPHGGYTF. The DNA of the CDR3 is TGTGCCAGCAGCCAAGTTCAACAGCCCCATGGTGGCTACACCTTC.

The chain employs TRBV10-3 and TRBJ1-1; D uncertain. V shed 7 bases and J shed 4 bases, with 13 bases lying between them. Germline lookup yields CDR1 ENHRY and CDR2 SYGVKD. The CDR3 covers 13 residues. The CDR3 is CAIIDDPGTEAFF. In nucleotides, the CDR3 is TGTGCCATCATCGACGACCCGGGCACTGAAGCTTTCTTT.

V gene TRBV7-6 combines with J gene TRBJ1-3; D is ambiguous. V was trimmed by 4 bases and J by 4 bases, leaving 14 bases between them. Per the germline V gene, CDR1 is SGHVS and CDR2 is FNYEAQ. The CDR3 runs 15 residues. The CDR3 sequence: CASSSQPGEGNTIYF. CDR3 in DNA: TGTGCCAGCAGCTCACAACCGGGTGAGGGAAACACCATATATTTT.

This clone was seen a few times. This rearrangement joins TRBV19 to TRBJ2-5; no definite D call. CDR3 length equals 12 residues. The V gene lost 5 bases and the J gene lost 4 bases, with 8 bases spanning the gap. Looked up from germline, CDR1 is LNHDA and CDR2 is SQIVND (reference sequence). DNA of the CDR3: TGTGCCAGTAGTGAGGTACCAGAGACCCAGTACTTC. It yields the protein CASSEVPETQYF.

The chain uses TRBV3-1 (or the pseudogene TRBV3-2) and TRBJ2-7, with a possible D match to TRBD2 (6 bases). CDR3 length: 11 residues. Looked up from germline, CDR1 is LGHDT and CDR2 is YNNKEL (reference sequence). Trimming pared 8 bases from V and 9 bases from J, leaving 14 bases between. This CDR3 is CASRGLTGQYF. In nucleotides, the CDR3 is TGTGCCAGCCGCGGACTAACGGGGCAGTACTTC.

The chain uses TRBV5-6 and TRBJ2-5; D may be TRBD1 (6 bases). V dropped 4 bases and J dropped 2 bases, with 9 bases sitting between them. CDR1 SGHDT and CDR2 YYEEEE come from the germline V gene. This CDR3 contains 13 residues. This CDR3 is CASSRDIQETQYF. CDR3 nucleotide sequence: TGTGCCAGCAGCCGGGACATTCAAGAGACCCAGTACTTC.

The rearrangement joins TRBV9 to TRBJ1-1; tentative D call: TRBD1 (6 bases). Deletions cut 2 bases from V and 6 bases from J, with 20 bases between. This CDR3 comprises 16 residues. Germline CDR1 is SGDLS and CDR2 is YYNGEE. The CDR3 protein is CASSVRTAGLGAEAFF. Here the CDR3 DNA reads TGTGCCAGCAGCGTGAGGACAGCGGGGTTGGGCGCTGAAGCTTTCTTT.

The chain employs TRBV6-2 or TRBV6-3 and TRBJ1-2, with D unclear. CDR1 is MNHEY and CDR2 is SVGEGT in the germline V gene. V was pared by 2 bases and J by 8 bases, with 12 bases between. CDR3 length: 13 residues. CDR3 sequence (DNA): TGTGCCAGCAGTTACGACACGATGAGGGGCTACACCTTC. It translates to CASSYDTMRGYTF.

The rearrangement joins TRBV10-3 to TRBJ2-5; 11 positions match TRBD2. With V trimmed by 5 bases and J by 2 bases, 1 base remained unmatched. The CDR3 is 14 residues long. CDR1 ENHRY and CDR2 SYGVKD come from the germline V gene. CDR3 sequence: CAISPSGGQETQYF. CDR3 coding DNA: TGTGCCATCAGTCCTAGCGGGGGGCAAGAGACCCAGTACTTC.

J is TRBJ1-2 and V is TRBV28, with 8 bases that match TRBD1. CDR1 and CDR2 from the germline V gene are MDHEN and SYDVKM. The J segment lost 4 bases and the V segment lost 4 bases, leaving 5 bases of the junction unmatched. CDR3 length: 14 amino acids. The CDR3 DNA sequence: TGTGCCAGCAGTTCCAGGGGGCGAGGCTATGGCTACACCTTC. The encoded protein is CASSSRGRGYGYTF.

The CDR3 sequence is CASSRLYEQYF. CDR3 DNA: TGTGCCAGCAGCCGTTTGTACGAGCAGTACTTC. The chain links TRBV11-2 to TRBJ2-7; D remains unclear. In germline, CDR1 is SGHAT, CDR2 FQNNGV. The CDR3 runs 11 residues. V was pared by 5 bases and J by 4 bases, with 6 bases between.

The gene calls are TRBV4-3 and TRBJ2-2, with D possibly TRBD2 on 7 matching bases. The CDR3 loop spans 15 amino acids. CDR1 and CDR2 (germline): LGHNA, YSLEER. V lost 0 bases, J lost 7 bases, and 12 bases lay in between. CDR3 in amino acids: CASSQDWRGGGELFF. In DNA form, the CDR3 reads TGCGCCAGCAGCCAAGATTGGAGGGGGGGCGGGGAGCTGTTTTTT.

V and J are TRBV7-9 and TRBJ2-3; D not resolved. The ends were cut back, 1 base at V and 4 bases at J, with 12 bases in the middle. This CDR3 spans 15 amino acids. Germline CDR1 SEHNR, CDR2 FQNEAQ (reference sequence). DNA of the CDR3: TGTGCCAGCAGCTTAGGGAGTACTTGGGCAGATACGCAGTATTTT. Translation gives CASSLGSTWADTQYF.